These T cell receptor beta chains were read from a single sample in a study of cytotoxic CD8 clonotypes in ibrutinib-treated CLL. The protocol was immunoSEQ multiplex PCR, while the TCRdb copy is restricted to in-frame clones and leaves out a portion. Of some 200,000 clones in the sample, around 72% are singletons; the top ten hold 13%. The specimen comprised PBMCs, sampled after 24 months of ibrutinib treatment. The receptors originated from a human donor with chronic lymphocytic leukemia. The CDR3 runs from the conserved cysteine through the conserved F or W. A D gene is named only where the DNA matches it firmly. The size of a clone is reported for some rows only, either as once, few or many, or as a class for expanded clones.

CDR3nt	CDR3aa	d_gene	abundance	v_gene	j_gene
TGCGCCAGCAGCTTGGAGGGACCGAACACCGGGGAGCTGTTTTTT	CASSLEGPNTGELFF	-	-	TRBV5-1	TRBJ2-2
TGTGCCAGCAGCGCCCAGGGGTCGGGAGCGACCTACGAGCAGTACTTC	CASSAQGSGATYEQYF	-	-	TRBV9	TRBJ2-7
TGTGCCAGCAGTTCCCCCATCTACGAGCAGTACTTC	CASSSPIYEQYF	-	-	TRBV28	TRBJ2-7
TGTGCCAGCAGCCAAGCATGGGGTGATAGACCCTACGAGCAGTACTTC	CASSQAWGDRPYEQYF	-	-	TRBV14	TRBJ2-7
TGCGCCAGCAGCCGGACAGACGGGGAGCTGTTTTTT	CASSRTDGELFF	-	-	TRBV5-1	TRBJ2-2
TGTGCCAGCAGCCAAGATCTTGCAACTAATGAAAAACTGTTTTTT	CASSQDLATNEKLFF	-	once	TRBV4-2	TRBJ1-4
TGCGCCAGCAGAGGGACTAGCGGGAGTTGGGTCCTGACTTTC	CASRGTSGSWVLTF	TRBD2	-	TRBV10-2	TRBJ2-6
TGTGCCAGCACCACCGGGACAGGGGGCTTTGGAGAGCAGTACTTC	CASTTGTGGFGEQYF	TRBD1	few	TRBV9	TRBJ2-7
TGTGCCAGCAGCTTAAGGGGCGGGATCGGGTTCTTC	CASSLRGGIGFF	-	-	TRBV5-4	TRBJ2-1
TGTGCCAGTAGTTCCTCCTTCGGGACTAGCGGGAGTCGAGAGCAGTACTTC	CASSSSFGTSGSREQYF	TRBD2	few	TRBV19	TRBJ2-7
TGTGCCAGCAGTTTACTCGGCAGGGAGCAGTTCTTC	CASSLLGREQFF	-	few	TRBV27	TRBJ2-1
TGTGCCAGCCGTCAAGGGACAGGGGATTACACCGGGGAGCTGTTTTTT	CASRQGTGDYTGELFF	TRBD1	-	TRBV5-4	TRBJ2-2
TGTGCCAGCAGCTTATCCGGGAGGGCCGGGTTTGGTGAGCAGTTCTTC	CASSLSGRAGFGEQFF	TRBD2	-	TRBV7-2	TRBJ2-1
TGCGCCAGCAGCGACAGGGCGGACACCGGGGAGCTGTTTTTT	CASSDRADTGELFF	TRBD1	once	TRBV5-1	TRBJ2-2
TGTGCCAGCAGCTATGTATGGGAGCGGGGGACACCTCTCACAGATACGCAGTATTTT	CASSYVWERGTPLTDTQYF	TRBD2	-	TRBV5-6	TRBJ2-3
TGTGCCAGCAGTACCCCGGACAGTAACTATGGCTACACCTTC	CASSTPDSNYGYTF	-	-	TRBV28	TRBJ1-2
TGCGCCAGCAGCCAGGGACAGGGACCAGCTAACTATGGCTACACCTTC	CASSQGQGPANYGYTF	TRBD1	-	TRBV5-1	TRBJ1-2
TGCGCCAGCAGCCAACGCCGACTAGCGCTTTACAATGAGCAGTTCTTC	CASSQRRLALYNEQFF	TRBD2	-	TRBV4-1	TRBJ2-1
TGTGCCAGCAGCTCGGTTGATGGTGCTCAGCAGTACTTC	CASSSVDGAQQYF	-	-	TRBV7-7	TRBJ2-7
TGTGCCAGCTCACCACTTCAGGGAACCGAGCAGCCCCAGCATTTT	CASSPLQGTEQPQHF	-	few	TRBV18	TRBJ1-5